These 9 T cell receptor beta chains originate from one sample sequenced in a study of blood T cell repertoires in COVID-19. This table comes from immunoSEQ multiplex PCR, and its TCRdb copy is limited to in-frame clones, with some not included. The sample comprises about 490,000 clones, 80% to 90% of which are singletons, and about 3.2% rests with the top ten. Sequencing was performed on peripheral blood. The receptor set was obtained from a human donor in a cohort sampled during active COVID-19.

The genes are TRBV5-4 and TRBJ2-7; 7 nucleotides align to TRBD2. V shed 1 base, J shed 2 bases, and the junction held 9 bases outside the gene matches. This CDR3 region has 16 residues. Per the germline V gene, CDR1 is SGHNT and CDR2 is YYREEE (reference sequence). The CDR3 sequence is CASSLFKASGAYEQYF. The CDR3 DNA is TGTGCCAGCAGCTTGTTTAAAGCTAGCGGAGCCTACGAGCAGTACTTC.

The chain recombines TRBV7-3 with TRBJ2-6; no definite D call. Trimming shortened V by 5 bases and J by 1 base, and 9 bases separated the two germline ends. The length of the CDR3 is 15 residues. Germline V gives CDR1 SGHTA, CDR2 FQGTGA. CDR3: CASSHSRSGANVLTF. In DNA form, the CDR3 reads TGTGCCAGCAGCCACAGCAGGTCTGGGGCCAACGTCCTGACTTTC.

The chain combines TRBV7-9 with TRBJ1-1; no reliable D call. The V gene's germline CDR1 is SEHNR and CDR2 FQNEAQ (reference sequence). The CDR3 loop spans 12 amino acids. Between the trimmed V and J ends, which lost 4 bases and 6 bases, there was a span of 9 bases. This chain's CDR3 is CASSYTPPEAFF. The CDR3 nucleotides are TGTGCCAGCAGCTACACGCCCCCTGAAGCTTTCTTT. The full variable domain, completed using reference TRBV7-9 and TRBJ1-1, is DTGVSQNPRHKITKRGQNVTFRCDPISEHNRLYWYRQTLGQGPEFLTYFQNEAQLEKSRLLSDRFSAERPKGSFSTLEIQRTEQGDSAMYLCASSYTPPEAFFGQGTRLTVV.

The chain uses TRBV6-5 and TRBJ1-3; D remains ambiguous. The germline V gene has CDR1 MNHEY and CDR2 SVGAGI. The CDR3 consists of 15 residues. Trimming took 0 bases from V and 4 from J, leaving 10 bases between them. CDR3 sequence reads: CASSYSGTAGNTIYF. The CDR3, as DNA: TGTGCCAGCAGTTACTCGGGCACGGCGGGAAACACCATATATTTT.

The chain links TRBV18 to TRBJ1-2, with TRBD1 matching 11 bases. The CDR3 has 18 amino acids. Germline V gene sequence: CDR1 KGHSH, CDR2 LQKENI. V was pared by 2 bases and J by 4 bases, with 12 bases of the junction left unmatched. The CDR3 DNA reads as TGTGCCAGCTCACCATTCCCCGGGACAGGGGGATCCCTCTATGGCTACACCTTC. Amino acid sequence: CASSPFPGTGGSLYGYTF. The full variable domain, completed using reference TRBV18 and TRBJ1-2, is NAGVMQNPRHLVRRRGQEARLRCSPMKGHSHVYWYRQLPEEGLKFMVYLQKENIIDESGMPKERFSAEFPKEGPSILRIQQVVRGDSAAYFCASSPFPGTGGSLYGYTFGSGTRLTVV.

This clone was seen a single time. This chain connects TRBV4-3 to TRBJ2-1; D unresolved. The germline V gene has CDR1 LGHNA and CDR2 YSLEER. The V gene lost 2 bases and the J gene lost 5 bases, with 4 bases spanning the gap. The CDR3 covers 12 residues. CDR3 sequence: CASSQINNEQFF. For the CDR3, the DNA is TGCGCCAGCAGCCAAATAAACAATGAGCAGTTCTTC.

Of note for this clone: Other DNA sequences from this sample encode an identical CDR3 as well. J is TRBJ2-5 and V is TRBV12-3 or TRBV12-4; 7 nucleotides line up with TRBD2. The CDR3 has 13 residues. V shed 3 bases and J 4 bases; nucleotides not matched to a gene: 2. The CDR3 loop reads CASSFGGGETQYF. The CDR3 bases are TGTGCCAGCAGTTTCGGCGGGGGAGAGACCCAGTACTTC.

This chain joins TRBV19 and TRBJ2-1, with D uncertain. There are 14 residues in the CDR3. Germline V lookup: CDR1 LNHDA, CDR2 SQIVND (reference sequence). Trimming removed 7 bases from V and 1 base from J, with 11 bases in between. The CDR3 here is CASTRASSYNEQFF. The CDR3 nucleotides are TGTGCCAGTACCCGCGCCTCTTCCTACAATGAGCAGTTCTTC. The variable domain in full, with the rest retrieved from reference TRBV19 and TRBJ2-1, is DGGITQSPKYLFRKEGQNVTLSCEQNLNHDAMYWYRQDPGQGLRLIYYSQIVNDFQKGDIAEGYSVSREKKESFPLTVTSAQKNPTAFYLCASTRASSYNEQFFGPGTRLTVL.

The chain uses TRBV15 and TRBJ2-3; 10 bases match TRBD1. CDR1 and CDR2 (germline): LNHNV, YYDKDF (reference sequence). The CDR3 totals 17 residues. V was clipped by 1 base and J by 3 bases; unmatched bases: 7. The CDR3 protein is CATSRARGQGITDTQYF. The CDR3 coding sequence is TGTGCCACCAGCAGAGCTCGGGGACAGGGGATAACAGATACGCAGTATTTT.